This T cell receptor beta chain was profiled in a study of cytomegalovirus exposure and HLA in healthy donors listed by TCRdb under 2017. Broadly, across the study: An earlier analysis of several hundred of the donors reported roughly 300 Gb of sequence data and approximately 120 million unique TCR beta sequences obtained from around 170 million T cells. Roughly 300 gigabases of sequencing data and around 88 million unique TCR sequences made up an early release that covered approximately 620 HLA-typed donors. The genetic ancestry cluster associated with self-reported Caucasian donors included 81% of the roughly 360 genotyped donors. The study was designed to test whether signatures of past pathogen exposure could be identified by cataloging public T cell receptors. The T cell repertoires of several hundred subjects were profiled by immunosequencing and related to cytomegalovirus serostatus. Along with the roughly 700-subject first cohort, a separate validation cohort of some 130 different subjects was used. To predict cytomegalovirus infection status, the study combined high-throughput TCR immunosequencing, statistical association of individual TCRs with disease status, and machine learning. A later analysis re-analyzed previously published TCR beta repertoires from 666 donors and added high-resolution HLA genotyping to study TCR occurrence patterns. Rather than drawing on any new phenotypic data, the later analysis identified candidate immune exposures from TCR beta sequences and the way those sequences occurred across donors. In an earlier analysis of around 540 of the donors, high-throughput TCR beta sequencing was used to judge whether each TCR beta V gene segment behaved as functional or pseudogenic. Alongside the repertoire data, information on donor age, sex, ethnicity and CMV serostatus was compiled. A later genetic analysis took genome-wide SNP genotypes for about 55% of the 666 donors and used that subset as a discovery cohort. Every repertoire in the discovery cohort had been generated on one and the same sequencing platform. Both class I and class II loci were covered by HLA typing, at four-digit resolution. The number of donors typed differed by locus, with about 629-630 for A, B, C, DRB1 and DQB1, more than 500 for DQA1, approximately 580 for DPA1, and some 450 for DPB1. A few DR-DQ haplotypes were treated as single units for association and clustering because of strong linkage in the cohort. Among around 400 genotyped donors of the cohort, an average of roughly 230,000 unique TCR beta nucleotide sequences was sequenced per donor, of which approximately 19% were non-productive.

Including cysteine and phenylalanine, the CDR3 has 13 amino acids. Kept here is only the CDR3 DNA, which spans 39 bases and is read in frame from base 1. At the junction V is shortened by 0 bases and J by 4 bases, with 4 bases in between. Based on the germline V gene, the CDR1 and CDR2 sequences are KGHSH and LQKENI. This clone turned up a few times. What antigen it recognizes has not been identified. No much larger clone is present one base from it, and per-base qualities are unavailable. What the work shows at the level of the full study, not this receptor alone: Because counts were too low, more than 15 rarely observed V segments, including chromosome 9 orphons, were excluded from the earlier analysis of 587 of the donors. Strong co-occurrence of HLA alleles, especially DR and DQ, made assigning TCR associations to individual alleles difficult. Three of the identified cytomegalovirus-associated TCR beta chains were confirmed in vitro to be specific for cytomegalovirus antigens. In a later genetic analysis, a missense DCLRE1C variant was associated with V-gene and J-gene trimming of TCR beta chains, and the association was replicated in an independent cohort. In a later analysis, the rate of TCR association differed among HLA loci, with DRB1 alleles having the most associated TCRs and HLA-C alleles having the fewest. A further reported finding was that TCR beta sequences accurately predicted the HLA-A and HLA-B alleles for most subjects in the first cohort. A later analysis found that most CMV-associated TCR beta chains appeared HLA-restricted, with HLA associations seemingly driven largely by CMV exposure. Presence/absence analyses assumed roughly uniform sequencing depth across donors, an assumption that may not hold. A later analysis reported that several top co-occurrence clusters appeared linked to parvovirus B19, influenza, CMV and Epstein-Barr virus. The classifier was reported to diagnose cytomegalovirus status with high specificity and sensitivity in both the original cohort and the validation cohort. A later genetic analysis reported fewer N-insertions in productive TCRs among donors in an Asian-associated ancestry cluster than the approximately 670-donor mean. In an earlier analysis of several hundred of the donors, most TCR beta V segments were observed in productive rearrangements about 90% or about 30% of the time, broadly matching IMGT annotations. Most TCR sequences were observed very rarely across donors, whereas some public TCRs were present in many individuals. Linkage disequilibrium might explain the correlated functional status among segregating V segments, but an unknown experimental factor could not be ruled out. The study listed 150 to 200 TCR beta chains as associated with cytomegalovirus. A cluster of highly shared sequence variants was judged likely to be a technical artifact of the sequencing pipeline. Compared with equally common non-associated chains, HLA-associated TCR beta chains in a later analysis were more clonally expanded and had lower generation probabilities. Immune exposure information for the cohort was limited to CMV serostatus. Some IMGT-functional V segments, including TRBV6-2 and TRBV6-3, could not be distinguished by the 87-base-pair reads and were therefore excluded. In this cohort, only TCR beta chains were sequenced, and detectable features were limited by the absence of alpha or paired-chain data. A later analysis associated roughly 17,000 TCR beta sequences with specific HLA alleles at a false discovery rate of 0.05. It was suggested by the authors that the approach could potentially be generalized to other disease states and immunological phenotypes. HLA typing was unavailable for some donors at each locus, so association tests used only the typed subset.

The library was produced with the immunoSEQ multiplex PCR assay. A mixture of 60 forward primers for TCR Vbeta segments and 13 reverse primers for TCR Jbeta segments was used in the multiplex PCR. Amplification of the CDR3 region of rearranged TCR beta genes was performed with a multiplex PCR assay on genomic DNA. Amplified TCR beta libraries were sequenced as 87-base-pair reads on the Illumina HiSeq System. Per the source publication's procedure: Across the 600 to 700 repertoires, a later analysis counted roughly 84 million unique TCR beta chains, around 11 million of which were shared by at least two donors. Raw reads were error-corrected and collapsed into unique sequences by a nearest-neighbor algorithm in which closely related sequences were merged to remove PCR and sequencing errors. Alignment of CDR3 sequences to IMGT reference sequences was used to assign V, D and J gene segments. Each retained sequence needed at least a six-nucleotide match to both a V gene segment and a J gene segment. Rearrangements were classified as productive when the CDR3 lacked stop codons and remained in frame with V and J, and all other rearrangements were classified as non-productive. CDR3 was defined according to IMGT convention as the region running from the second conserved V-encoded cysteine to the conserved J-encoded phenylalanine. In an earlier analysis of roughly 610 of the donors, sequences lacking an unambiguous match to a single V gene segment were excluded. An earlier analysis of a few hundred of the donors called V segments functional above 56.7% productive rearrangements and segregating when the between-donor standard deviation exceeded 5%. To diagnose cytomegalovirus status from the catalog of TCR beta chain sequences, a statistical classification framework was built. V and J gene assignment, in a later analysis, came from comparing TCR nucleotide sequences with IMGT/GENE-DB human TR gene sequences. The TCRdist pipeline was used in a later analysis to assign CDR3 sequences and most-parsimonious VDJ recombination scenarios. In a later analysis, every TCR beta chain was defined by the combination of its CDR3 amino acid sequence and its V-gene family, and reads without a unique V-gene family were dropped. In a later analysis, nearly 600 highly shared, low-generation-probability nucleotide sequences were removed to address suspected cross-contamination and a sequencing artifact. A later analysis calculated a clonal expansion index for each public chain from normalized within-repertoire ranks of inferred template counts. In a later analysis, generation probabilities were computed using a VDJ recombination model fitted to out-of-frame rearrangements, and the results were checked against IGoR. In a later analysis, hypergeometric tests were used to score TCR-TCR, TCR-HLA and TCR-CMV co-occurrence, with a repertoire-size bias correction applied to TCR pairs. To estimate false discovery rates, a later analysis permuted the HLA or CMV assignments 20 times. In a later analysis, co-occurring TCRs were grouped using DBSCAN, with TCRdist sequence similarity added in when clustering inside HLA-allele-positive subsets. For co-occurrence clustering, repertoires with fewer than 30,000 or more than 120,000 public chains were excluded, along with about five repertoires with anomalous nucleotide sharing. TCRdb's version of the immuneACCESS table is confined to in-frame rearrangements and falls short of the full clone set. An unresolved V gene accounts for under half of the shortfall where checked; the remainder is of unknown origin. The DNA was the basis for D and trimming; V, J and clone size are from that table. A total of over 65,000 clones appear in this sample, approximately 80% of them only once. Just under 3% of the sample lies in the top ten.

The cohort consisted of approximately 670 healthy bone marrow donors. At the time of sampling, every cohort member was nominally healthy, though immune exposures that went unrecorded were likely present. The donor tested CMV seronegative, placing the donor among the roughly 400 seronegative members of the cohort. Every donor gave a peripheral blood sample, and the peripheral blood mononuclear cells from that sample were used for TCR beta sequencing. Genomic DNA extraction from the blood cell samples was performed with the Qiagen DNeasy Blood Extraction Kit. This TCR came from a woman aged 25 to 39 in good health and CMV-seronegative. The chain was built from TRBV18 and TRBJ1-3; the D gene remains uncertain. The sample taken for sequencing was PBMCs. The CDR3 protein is CASSPPQGNTIYF. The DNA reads TGTGCCAGCTCACCACCTCAAGGAAACACCATATATTTT.